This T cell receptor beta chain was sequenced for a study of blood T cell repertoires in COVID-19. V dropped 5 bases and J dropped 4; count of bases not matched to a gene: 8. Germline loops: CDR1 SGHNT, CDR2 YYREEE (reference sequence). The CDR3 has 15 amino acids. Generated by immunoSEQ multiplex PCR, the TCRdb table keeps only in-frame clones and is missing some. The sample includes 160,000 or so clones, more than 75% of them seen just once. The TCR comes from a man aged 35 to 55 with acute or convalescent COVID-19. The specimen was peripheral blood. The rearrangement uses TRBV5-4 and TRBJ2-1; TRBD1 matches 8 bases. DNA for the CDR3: TGTGCCAGCAGTTCCGGGACAGGACGATACAATGAGCAGTTCTTC. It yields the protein CASSSGTGRYNEQFF.